Listed here is a single TCR beta chain. CDR3 length: 13 amino acids. Deletions cut 3 bases from V and 8 bases from J, with 10 bases between. The data stem from a study of blood T cell repertoires in COVID-19. Assay: immunoSEQ multiplex PCR; the TCRdb copy retains only in-frame clones and omits some. The data contain tens of thousands of clones, roughly 88% of them seen just once; the ten biggest clones take up roughly 40%. Material for sequencing was peripheral blood. This chain links TRBV12-3 or TRBV12-4 with TRBJ1-4; TRBD1 might be the D (5 bases). This TCR was sampled from an older woman with COVID-19, enrolled during active disease. CDR3 in DNA: TGTGCCAGCAGTTTTGGGACTGGAGAAAAACTGTTTTTT. Translated: CASSFGTGEKLFF.